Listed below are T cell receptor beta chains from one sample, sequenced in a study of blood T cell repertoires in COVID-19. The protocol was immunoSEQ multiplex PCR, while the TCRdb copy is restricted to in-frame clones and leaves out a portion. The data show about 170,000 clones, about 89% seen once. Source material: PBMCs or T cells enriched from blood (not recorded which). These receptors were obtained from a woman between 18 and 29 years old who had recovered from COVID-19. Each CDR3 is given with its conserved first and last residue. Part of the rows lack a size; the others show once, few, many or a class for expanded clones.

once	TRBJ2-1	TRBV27	CASSRPGTASSYNEQFF
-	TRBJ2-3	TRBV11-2	CASSWEVGRSFGDTQYF
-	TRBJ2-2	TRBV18	CASSANTGELFF
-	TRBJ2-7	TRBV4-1	CASSQEGQGSDEQYF
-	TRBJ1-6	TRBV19	CAPVTPDRTSSICSPLHF
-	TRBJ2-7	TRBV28	CASSAGTVSSYEQYF
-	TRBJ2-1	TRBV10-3	CASWTSGSSYNEQFF
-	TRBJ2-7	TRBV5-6	CASSLVGREDEQYF
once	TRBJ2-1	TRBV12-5	CASGFAGFRSYNEQFF
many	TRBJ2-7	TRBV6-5	CASSYDGQGAYEQYF
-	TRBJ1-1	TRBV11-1	CASSLGDRDGTEAFF
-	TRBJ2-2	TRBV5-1	CASSRGGNTGELFF
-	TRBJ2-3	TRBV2	CASSKPTESEDTQYF
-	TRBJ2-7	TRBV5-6	CASGGRGTYEQYF
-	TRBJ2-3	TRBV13	CASSPWDREGAGTDTQYF
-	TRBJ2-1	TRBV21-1	CASSKKDPAGEGSVRNEQFF
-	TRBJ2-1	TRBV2	CASTRTSSYNEQFF
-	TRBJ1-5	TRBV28	CASRRQGNHQPQHF
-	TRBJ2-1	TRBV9	CASSERLAGAPGHEQFF
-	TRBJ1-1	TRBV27	CASSYQGRAEAFF
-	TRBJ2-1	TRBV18	CASSPGLAFYNEQFF
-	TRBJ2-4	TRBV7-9	CASSPRQDSLAKNIQYF
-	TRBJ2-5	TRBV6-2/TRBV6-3	CASSTGGLAYQETQYF
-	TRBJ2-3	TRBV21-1	CASSMRLIKRVYDRTQYF
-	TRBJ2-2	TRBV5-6	CASSPGAASGNTGELFF
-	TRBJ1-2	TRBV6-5	CASSETGGYGYTF
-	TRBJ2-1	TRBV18	CASSPGQGEQFF
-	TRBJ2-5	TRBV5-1	CASSFSGKSQETQYF
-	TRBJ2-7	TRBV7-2	CASSLVPSYEQYF